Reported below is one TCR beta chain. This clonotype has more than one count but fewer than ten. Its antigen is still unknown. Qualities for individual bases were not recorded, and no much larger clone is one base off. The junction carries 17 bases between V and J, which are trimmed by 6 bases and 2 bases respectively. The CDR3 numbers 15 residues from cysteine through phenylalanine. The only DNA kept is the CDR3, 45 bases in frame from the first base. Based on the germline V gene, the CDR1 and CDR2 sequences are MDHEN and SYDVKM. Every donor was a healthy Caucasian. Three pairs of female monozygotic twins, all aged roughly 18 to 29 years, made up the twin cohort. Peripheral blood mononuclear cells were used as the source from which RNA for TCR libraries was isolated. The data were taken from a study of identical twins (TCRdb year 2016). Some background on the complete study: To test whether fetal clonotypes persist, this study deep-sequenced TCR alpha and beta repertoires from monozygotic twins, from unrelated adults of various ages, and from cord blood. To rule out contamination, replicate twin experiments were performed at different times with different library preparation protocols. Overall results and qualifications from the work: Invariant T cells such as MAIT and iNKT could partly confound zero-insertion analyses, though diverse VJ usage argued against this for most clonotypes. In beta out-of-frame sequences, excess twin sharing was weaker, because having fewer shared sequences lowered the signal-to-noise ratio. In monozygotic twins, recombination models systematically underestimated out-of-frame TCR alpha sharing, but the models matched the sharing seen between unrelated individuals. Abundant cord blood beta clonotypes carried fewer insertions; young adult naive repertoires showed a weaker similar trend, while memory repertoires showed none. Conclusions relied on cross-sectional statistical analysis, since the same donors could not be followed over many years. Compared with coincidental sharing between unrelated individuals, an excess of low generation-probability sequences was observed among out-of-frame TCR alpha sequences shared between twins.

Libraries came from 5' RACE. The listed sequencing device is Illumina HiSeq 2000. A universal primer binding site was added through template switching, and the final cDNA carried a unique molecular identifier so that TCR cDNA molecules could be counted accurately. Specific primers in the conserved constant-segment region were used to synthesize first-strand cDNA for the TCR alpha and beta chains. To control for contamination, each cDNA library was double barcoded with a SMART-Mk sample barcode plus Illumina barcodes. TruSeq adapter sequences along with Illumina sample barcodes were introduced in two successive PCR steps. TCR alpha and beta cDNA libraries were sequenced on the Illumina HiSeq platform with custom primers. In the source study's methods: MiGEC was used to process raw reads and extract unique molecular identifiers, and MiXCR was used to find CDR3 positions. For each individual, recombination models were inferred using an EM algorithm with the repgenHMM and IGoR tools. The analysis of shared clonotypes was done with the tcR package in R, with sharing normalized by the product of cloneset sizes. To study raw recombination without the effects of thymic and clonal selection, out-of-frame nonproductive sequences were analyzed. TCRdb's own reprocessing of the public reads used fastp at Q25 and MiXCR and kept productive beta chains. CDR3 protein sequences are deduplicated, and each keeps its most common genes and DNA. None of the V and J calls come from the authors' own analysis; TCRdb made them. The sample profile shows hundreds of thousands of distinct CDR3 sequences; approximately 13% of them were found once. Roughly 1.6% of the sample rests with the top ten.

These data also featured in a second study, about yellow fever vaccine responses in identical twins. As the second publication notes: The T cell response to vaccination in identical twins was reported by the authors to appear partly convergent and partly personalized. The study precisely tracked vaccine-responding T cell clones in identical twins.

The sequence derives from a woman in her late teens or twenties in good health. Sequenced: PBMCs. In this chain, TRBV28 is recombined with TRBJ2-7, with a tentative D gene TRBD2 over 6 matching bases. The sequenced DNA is TGTGCCAGCAGCATCATCTCCGGGGGAACCTACGAGCAGTACTTC. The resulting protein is CASSIISGGTYEQYF.